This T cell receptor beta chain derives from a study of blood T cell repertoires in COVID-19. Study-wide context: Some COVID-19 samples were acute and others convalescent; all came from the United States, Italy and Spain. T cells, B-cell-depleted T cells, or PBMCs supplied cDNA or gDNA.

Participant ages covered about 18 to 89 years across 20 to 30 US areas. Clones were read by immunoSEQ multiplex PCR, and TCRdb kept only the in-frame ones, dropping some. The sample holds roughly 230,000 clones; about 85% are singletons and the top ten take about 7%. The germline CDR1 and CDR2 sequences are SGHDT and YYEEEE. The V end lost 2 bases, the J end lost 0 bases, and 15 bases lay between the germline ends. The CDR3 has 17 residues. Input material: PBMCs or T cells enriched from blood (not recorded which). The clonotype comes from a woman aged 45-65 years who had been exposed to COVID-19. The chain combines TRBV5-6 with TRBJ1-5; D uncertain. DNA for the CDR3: TGTGCCAGCAGCTTTCCCAATGAGGCGACTAGCAATCAGCCCCAGCATTTT. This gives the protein CASSFPNEATSNQPQHF.